This T cell receptor (beta chain) was sequenced for a study of blood T cell repertoires in COVID-19. The wider study: PBMCs, B-cell-depleted T cells, or T cells were the source of the cDNA or gDNA that made up the material.

V lost 4 bases and J lost 8; bases outside the gene matches: 7. CDR1 is ENHRY, CDR2 SYGVKD, per germline. The CDR3 is 13 amino acids. Sequencing was performed with immunoSEQ multiplex PCR; in TCRdb, only in-frame clones are kept and a portion is missing. Found here are more than 450,000 clones, 87% of them singletons; the top ten hold approximately 0.7%. Participant reports of clinical history set cohort assignment. The study counted Cohort 3 donors as recovered given two negative PCRs, clearance, or symptom resolution. The sequencing sample was made of PBMCs or T cells enriched from blood (not recorded which). The TCR sequence derives from a woman between 18 and 30 years old who had recovered from COVID-19. The chain has TRBV10-3 and TRBJ1-2; 7 positions agree with TRBD1. The CDR3 sequence is CAISAEGAGGYTF. The CDR3 bases are TGTGCCATCAGTGCAGAGGGGGCTGGGGGCTACACCTTC.